This T cell receptor (beta chain) originates from a study of T cell responses to AZD1222 COVID-19 vaccine. J was trimmed by 4 bases and V by 0 bases; bases with no gene match: 7. CDR3 length equals 16 residues. The germline V gene has CDR1 SGHTA and CDR2 FQGTGA. With regard to this clone: Its antigen is not identified.

Sequencing was performed with immunoSEQ multiplex PCR; in TCRdb, only in-frame clones are kept and a portion is missing. The data show roughly 80,000 clones, around 88% seen once. Study outcomes and limitations: Donors were largely white British and mainly female; clonal diversity was possibly underestimated.

The source of this sequence is an adult who received the AZD1222 COVID-19 vaccine. The V call is TRBV7-3, the J call TRBJ1-2; 8 nucleotides match TRBD1. Sequenced here: peripheral blood, sampled 28 days after the second AZD1222 dose. CDR3 DNA: TGTGCCAGCAGCTTAACTGCAGGGGGCGCTTTCTATGGCTACACCTTC. Its translation is CASSLTAGGAFYGYTF.